These T cell receptor beta chains were read from a single sample in a study of identical twins. TCRdb called the 5' RACE reads again in MiXCR, with one record for every CDR3 protein. The sample lists some 500,000 distinct CDR3 sequences; 14% were seen once. These same records also appear under a second study, on yellow fever vaccine responses in identical twins.

Sample: CD4+ T cells sorted from blood. The receptors originated from a woman aged 18-29 years in good health. CDR3s include the opening cysteine and the closing phenylalanine or tryptophan. A D gene is named only where the DNA matches it firmly. Part of the rows lack a size; the others show once, few, many or a class for expanded clones.

v_gene: TRBV14
abundance: .
d_gene: .
j_gene: TRBJ2-7
CDR3aa: CASSRQGVEQYF
CDR3nt: TGTGCCAGCAGCCGGCAAGGCGTCGAGCAGTACTTC

v_gene: TRBV20-1
abundance: .
d_gene: .
j_gene: TRBJ2-7
CDR3aa: CSARDRMLQVTYEQYF
CDR3nt: TGCAGTGCTAGAGATCGTATGTTACAGGTAACCTACGAGCAGTACTTC

v_gene: TRBV29-1
abundance: few
d_gene: .
j_gene: TRBJ1-6
CDR3aa: CSPGFGANSPLHF
CDR3nt: TGCAGCCCTGGTTTCGGAGCCAATTCACCCCTCCACTTT

v_gene: TRBV5-6
abundance: .
d_gene: .
j_gene: TRBJ2-7
CDR3aa: CASSHFLGAQGYEQYF
CDR3nt: TGTGCCAGCAGCCACTTCCTGGGGGCGCAGGGCTACGAGCAGTACTTC

v_gene: TRBV28
abundance: few
d_gene: .
j_gene: TRBJ1-5
CDR3aa: CASRLSNQPQHF
CDR3nt: TGTGCCAGCAGGCTTAGCAATCAGCCCCAGCATTTT

v_gene: TRBV5-1
abundance: .
d_gene: .
j_gene: TRBJ2-1
CDR3aa: CASSLGLAIDSYNEQFF
CDR3nt: TGCGCCAGCAGCTTGGGGCTAGCGATCGATTCCTACAATGAGCAGTTCTTC

v_gene: TRBV6-2/TRBV6-3
abundance: .
d_gene: TRBD1
j_gene: TRBJ2-1
CDR3aa: CASSAGAGQGNNEQFF
CDR3nt: TGTGCCAGCAGTGCCGGCGCGGGACAGGGGAACAATGAGCAGTTCTTC

v_gene: TRBV20-1
abundance: few
d_gene: TRBD1
j_gene: TRBJ1-1
CDR3aa: CSARRPGGRTEAFF
CDR3nt: TGCAGTGCTCGGCGCCCAGGGGGCCGGACTGAAGCTTTCTTT

v_gene: TRBV5-1
abundance: few
d_gene: TRBD2
j_gene: TRBJ2-1
CDR3aa: CASTGTSGKNEQFF
CDR3nt: TGCGCCAGCACCGGGACTAGCGGGAAGAATGAGCAGTTCTTC

v_gene: TRBV21-1
abundance: few
d_gene: .
j_gene: TRBJ2-1
CDR3aa: CASSKGRGRNALYEQFF
CDR3nt: TGTGCCAGCAGCAAAGGGCGGGGCAGGAATGCCTTGTATGAGCAGTTCTTC

v_gene: TRBV10-3
abundance: many
d_gene: .
j_gene: TRBJ2-2
CDR3aa: CAISESRNTGELFF
CDR3nt: TGTGCCATCAGTGAGTCGAGGAACACCGGGGAGCTGTTTTTT

v_gene: TRBV20-1
abundance: few
d_gene: TRBD2
j_gene: TRBJ2-7
CDR3aa: CSARASGGSSYEQYF
CDR3nt: TGCAGTGCTAGAGCTAGCGGGGGGTCCTCCTACGAGCAGTACTTC

v_gene: TRBV6-5
abundance: .
d_gene: TRBD1
j_gene: TRBJ2-7
CDR3aa: CASSYRTGAHYEQYF
CDR3nt: TGTGCCAGCAGTTACAGGACAGGCGCACACTACGAGCAGTACTTC

v_gene: TRBV6-6
abundance: .
d_gene: .
j_gene: TRBJ1-3
CDR3aa: CASSYFNTIYF
CDR3nt: TGTGCCAGCAGTTACTTCAACACCATATATTTT

v_gene: TRBV2
abundance: .
d_gene: .
j_gene: TRBJ1-1
CDR3aa: CASSESRGANTEAFF
CDR3nt: TGTGCCAGCAGTGAGAGTCGGGGGGCGAACACTGAAGCTTTCTTT

v_gene: TRBV5-5
abundance: .
d_gene: TRBD2
j_gene: TRBJ2-1
CDR3aa: CASSRSGSIGNEQFF
CDR3nt: TGTGCCAGCAGCCGAAGCGGGAGTATAGGAAATGAGCAGTTCTTC

v_gene: TRBV7-2
abundance: .
d_gene: .
j_gene: TRBJ2-7
CDR3aa: CASSLEVTSQGEQYF
CDR3nt: TGTGCCAGCAGCTTAGAGGTTACTAGTCAAGGCGAGCAGTACTTC

v_gene: TRBV30
abundance: .
d_gene: TRBD2
j_gene: TRBJ2-7
CDR3aa: CAWSVPGLAGLYEQYF
CDR3nt: TGTGCCTGGAGTGTACCTGGACTAGCGGGACTATACGAGCAGTACTTC

v_gene: TRBV12-3/TRBV12-4
abundance: many
d_gene: .
j_gene: TRBJ2-5
CDR3aa: CASSSRDIYRETQYF
CDR3nt: TGTGCCAGCAGTTCCCGGGACATCTACAGGGAGACCCAGTACTTC

v_gene: TRBV12-3/TRBV12-4
abundance: few
d_gene: .
j_gene: TRBJ1-3
CDR3aa: CASLGPGYSGNTIYF
CDR3nt: TGTGCCAGCCTCGGCCCCGGTTACTCTGGAAACACCATATATTTT

v_gene: TRBV3-1
abundance: .
d_gene: .
j_gene: TRBJ2-3
CDR3aa: CASSPYRDGATDTQYF
CDR3nt: TGTGCCAGCAGCCCCTACAGGGATGGGGCCACAGATACGCAGTATTTT

v_gene: TRBV7-9
abundance: many
d_gene: .
j_gene: TRBJ2-5
CDR3aa: CASSFGDRETQYF
CDR3nt: TGTGCCAGCAGCTTTGGTGATAGAGAGACCCAGTACTTC

v_gene: TRBV29-1
abundance: many
d_gene: TRBD2
j_gene: TRBJ2-3
CDR3aa: CSVDLAGADTQYF
CDR3nt: TGCAGCGTTGATTTAGCGGGAGCAGATACGCAGTATTTT